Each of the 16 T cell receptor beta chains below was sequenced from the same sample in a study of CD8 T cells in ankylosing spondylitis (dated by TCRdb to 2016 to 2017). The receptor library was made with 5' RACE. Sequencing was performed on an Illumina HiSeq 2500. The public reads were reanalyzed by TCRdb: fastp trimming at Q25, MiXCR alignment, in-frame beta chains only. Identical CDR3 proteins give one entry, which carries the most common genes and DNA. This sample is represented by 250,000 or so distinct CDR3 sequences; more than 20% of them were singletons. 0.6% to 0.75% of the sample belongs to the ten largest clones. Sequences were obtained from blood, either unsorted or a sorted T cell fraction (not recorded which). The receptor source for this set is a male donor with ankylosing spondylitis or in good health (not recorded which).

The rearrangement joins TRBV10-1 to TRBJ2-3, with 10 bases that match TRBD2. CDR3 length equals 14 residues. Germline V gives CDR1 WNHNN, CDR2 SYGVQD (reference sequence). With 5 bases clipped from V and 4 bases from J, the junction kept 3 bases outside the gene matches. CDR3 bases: TGCGCCAGCAGTAAGCGGGGGGGCTCAGATACGCAGTATTTT. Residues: CASSKRGGSDTQYF.

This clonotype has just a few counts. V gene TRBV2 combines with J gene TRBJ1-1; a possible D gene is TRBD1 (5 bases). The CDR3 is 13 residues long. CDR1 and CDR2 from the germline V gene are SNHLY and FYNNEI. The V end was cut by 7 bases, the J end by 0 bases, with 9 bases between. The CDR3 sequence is CASTGDVNTEAFF. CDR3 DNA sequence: TGTGCCAGCACTGGGGACGTGAACACTGAAGCTTTCTTT.

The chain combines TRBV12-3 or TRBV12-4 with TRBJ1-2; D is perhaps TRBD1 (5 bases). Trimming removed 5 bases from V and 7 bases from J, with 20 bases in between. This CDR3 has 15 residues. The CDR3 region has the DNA TGTGCCAGCAGTCCAACAGGCGGCCTGGCTGGTGGCTACACCTTC. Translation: CASSPTGGLAGGYTF.

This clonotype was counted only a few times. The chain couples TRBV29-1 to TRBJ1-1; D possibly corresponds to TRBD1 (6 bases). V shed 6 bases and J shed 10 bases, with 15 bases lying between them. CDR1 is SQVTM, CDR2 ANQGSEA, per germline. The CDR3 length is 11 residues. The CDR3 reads CSVGDGGRAFF. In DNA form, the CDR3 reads TGCAGCGTAGGGGATGGGGGCAGAGCTTTCTTT.

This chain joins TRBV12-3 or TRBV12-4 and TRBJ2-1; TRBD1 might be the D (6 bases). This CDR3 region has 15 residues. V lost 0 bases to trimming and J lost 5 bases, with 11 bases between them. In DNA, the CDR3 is TGTGCCAGCAGTTTAGCGAACAGGGTTGACAATGAGCAGTTCTTC. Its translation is CASSLANRVDNEQFF.

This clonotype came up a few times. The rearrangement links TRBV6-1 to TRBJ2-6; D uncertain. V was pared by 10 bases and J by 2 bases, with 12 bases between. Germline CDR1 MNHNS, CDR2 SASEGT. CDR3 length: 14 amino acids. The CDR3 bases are TGTGCCATCCCCCGACTGCCTGGGGCCAACGTCCTGACTTTC. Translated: CAIPRLPGANVLTF.

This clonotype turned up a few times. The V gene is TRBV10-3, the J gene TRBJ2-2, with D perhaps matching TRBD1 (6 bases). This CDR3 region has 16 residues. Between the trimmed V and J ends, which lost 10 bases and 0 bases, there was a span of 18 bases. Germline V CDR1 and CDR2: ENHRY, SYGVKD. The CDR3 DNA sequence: TGTGCCACCTACTTAAAAAGGACAGCGAACACCGGGGAGCTGTTTTTT. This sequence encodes CATYLKRTANTGELFF.

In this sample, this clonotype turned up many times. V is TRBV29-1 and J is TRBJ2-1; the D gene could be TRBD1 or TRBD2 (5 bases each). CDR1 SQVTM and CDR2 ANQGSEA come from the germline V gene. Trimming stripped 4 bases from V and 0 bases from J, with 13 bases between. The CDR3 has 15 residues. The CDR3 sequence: CSVAGRPTSYNEQFF. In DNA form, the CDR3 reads TGCAGCGTTGCGGGACGCCCGACCTCCTACAATGAGCAGTTCTTC.

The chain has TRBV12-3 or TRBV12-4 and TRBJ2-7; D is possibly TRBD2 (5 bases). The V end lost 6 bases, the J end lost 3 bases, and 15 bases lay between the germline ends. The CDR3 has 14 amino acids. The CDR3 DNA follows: TGTGCCAGCAGGTCCGCCCTCGCGGGCTACGAGCAGTACTTC. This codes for CASRSALAGYEQYF.

The chain's CDR3 is CSALRGSEETQYF. Here the CDR3 DNA reads TGCAGTGCTTTACGGGGGAGTGAGGAGACCCAGTACTTC. The chain employs TRBV20-1 and TRBJ2-5; tentatively, D is TRBD2 (6 bases). Germline lookup yields CDR1 DFQATT and CDR2 SNEGSKA (reference sequence). This CDR3 is built from 13 residues. The V and J ends lost 5 bases and 5 bases respectively, with 15 bases between them.

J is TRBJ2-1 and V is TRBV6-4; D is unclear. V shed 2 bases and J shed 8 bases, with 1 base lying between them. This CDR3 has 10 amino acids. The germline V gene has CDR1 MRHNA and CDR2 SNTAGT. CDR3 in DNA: TGTGCCAGCAGTGACCATGAGCAGTTCTTC. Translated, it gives CASSDHEQFF.

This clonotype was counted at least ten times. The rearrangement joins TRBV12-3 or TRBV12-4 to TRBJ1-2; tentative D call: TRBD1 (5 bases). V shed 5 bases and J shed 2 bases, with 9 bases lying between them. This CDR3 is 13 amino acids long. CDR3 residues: CASSRQPNYGYTF. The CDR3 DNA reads TGTGCCAGCAGTAGACAGCCCAACTATGGCTACACCTTC.

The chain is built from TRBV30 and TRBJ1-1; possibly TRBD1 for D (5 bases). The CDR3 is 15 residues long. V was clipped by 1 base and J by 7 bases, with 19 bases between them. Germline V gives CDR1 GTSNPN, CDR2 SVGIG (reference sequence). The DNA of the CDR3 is TGTGCCTGGAGTGCCCCCTGGGGCGCGGGGGGTGAAGCTTTCTTT. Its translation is CAWSAPWGAGGEAFF. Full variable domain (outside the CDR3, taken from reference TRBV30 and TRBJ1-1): SQTIHQWPATLVQPVGSPLSLECTVEGTSNPNLYWYRQAAGRGLQLLFYSVGIGQISSEVPQNLSASRPQDRQFILSSKKLLLSDSGFYLCAWSAPWGAGGEAFFGQGTRLTVV.

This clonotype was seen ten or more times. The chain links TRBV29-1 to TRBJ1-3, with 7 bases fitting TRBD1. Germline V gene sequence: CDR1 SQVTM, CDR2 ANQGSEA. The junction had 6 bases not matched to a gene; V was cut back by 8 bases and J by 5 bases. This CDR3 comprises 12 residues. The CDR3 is CSSPGQRNTIYF. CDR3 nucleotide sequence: TGCAGCTCACCGGGACAGAGAAACACCATATATTTT.

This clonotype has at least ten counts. CDR3 protein: CSARGQGGNTIYF. The CDR3 DNA is TGCAGTGCTAGAGGACAGGGTGGAAACACCATATATTTT. The chain has TRBV20-1 and TRBJ1-3; 7 bases are a match to TRBD1. Germline values: CDR1 DFQATT, CDR2 SNEGSKA (reference sequence). J gave up 3 bases and V 1 base, and 0 bases lay outside the gene matches. There are 13 residues in the CDR3.

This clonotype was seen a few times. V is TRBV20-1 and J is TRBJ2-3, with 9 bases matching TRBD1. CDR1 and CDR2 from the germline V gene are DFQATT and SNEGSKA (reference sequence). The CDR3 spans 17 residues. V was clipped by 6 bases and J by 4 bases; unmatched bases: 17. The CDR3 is CSAFGQGPKGSPDTQYF. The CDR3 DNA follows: TGCAGTGCCTTTGGACAGGGGCCCAAAGGTTCCCCAGATACGCAGTATTTT.